The next 9 T cell receptor beta chains were all read from a single sample in a study of blood T cell repertoires in COVID-19. TCRdb's copy holds only in-frame clones and misses some; the assay was immunoSEQ multiplex PCR. Here the sample spans around 240,000 clones, approximately 84% being singletons. Sequenced: peripheral blood. The receptors stem from a woman aged 80 or over with acute or convalescent COVID-19.

The chain recombines TRBV6-1 with TRBJ2-7; 7 bases match TRBD2. Trimming took 0 bases from V and 6 from J; bases not matched to a gene: 11. The CDR3 contains 16 residues. Germline V CDR1 and CDR2: MNHNS, SASEGT. DNA of the CDR3: TGTGCCAGCAGTGAAGCTCTCGGACTAGAAAGACGCGAGCAGTACTTC. Its translation is CASSEALGLERREQYF.

The chain links TRBV6-5 to TRBJ1-1; 7 positions agree with TRBD1. The V and J ends lost 6 bases and 5 bases, in that order; junction bases with no gene match: 9. The CDR3 contains 14 residues. Germline CDR1 reads MNHEY; CDR2 reads SVGAGI. For the CDR3, the DNA is TGTGCCAGCAGGCCGACAGGGATGAGGACTGAAGCTTTCTTT. Translated, it gives CASRPTGMRTEAFF.

The rearrangement links TRBV12-3 or TRBV12-4 to TRBJ1-2; 9 positions match TRBD1. The CDR3 is made up of 13 amino acids. After removal of 5 bases from V and 8 bases from J, the junction contained 6 bases not matched to a gene. CDR3 residues: CASSVGTGTGYTF. The CDR3 bases are TGTGCCAGCAGTGTCGGGACAGGGACCGGCTACACCTTC.

In its sample, this clone was seen a few times. V usage is TRBV6-5 and J usage is TRBJ2-7, with a weak D call TRBD2 (5 bases). Trimming stripped 2 bases from V and 0 bases from J, with 11 bases between. Per germline, CDR1 MNHEY and CDR2 SVGAGI. CDR3 length: 15 amino acids. The DNA for the CDR3 is TGTGCCAGCAGTTACCGACGGGGTCGCTCCTACGAGCAGTACTTC. This codes for CASSYRRGRSYEQYF.

The V and J genes are TRBV6-4 and TRBJ2-1; TRBD1 aligns across 7 bases. The germline gives CDR1 MRHNA, CDR2 SNTAGT. This CDR3 comprises 16 residues. The junction had 13 bases not matched to a gene; V was cut back by 6 bases and J by 5 bases. The CDR3 nucleotides read TGTGCCAGCAGGAGACAGGGCACTGCCTCGGACAATGAGCAGTTCTTC. Its protein product is CASRRQGTASDNEQFF.

The J gene is TRBJ1-6, the V gene TRBV10-3; 8 bases align to TRBD1. Germline CDR1 and CDR2: ENHRY and SYGVKD. The V gene end was trimmed by 6 bases and the J gene end by 10 bases; junction bases not matched to a gene: 8. The CDR3 covers 14 residues. The CDR3 spells CAIRPTGEGSPLHF. The CDR3 coding sequence is TGTGCCATCAGACCGACAGGGGAAGGCTCACCCCTCCACTTT.

CDR3 loop: CASSQGAPQWTQYF. The CDR3 region has the DNA TGTGCCAGCAGCCAGGGGGCCCCTCAATGGACCCAGTACTTC. This sequence joins TRBV7-2 and TRBJ2-5, with 8 nucleotides matching TRBD1. The germline V gene has CDR1 SGHTA and CDR2 FQGNSA. This CDR3 has 14 residues. V was pared by 5 bases and J by 7 bases, with 9 bases of the junction left unmatched. The whole variable domain, filled in from reference TRBV7-2 and TRBJ2-5, reads GAGVSQSPSNKVTEKGKDVELRCDPISGHTALYWYRQSLGQGLEFLIYFQGNSAPDKSGLPSDRFSAERTGGSVSTLTIQRTQQEDSAVYLCASSQGAPQWTQYFGPGTRLLVL.

The chain joins TRBV6-6 to TRBJ2-7; TRBD2 matches at 7 bases. CDR1 and CDR2 from the germline V gene are MNHNY and SVGAGI (reference sequence). The CDR3 is 16 amino acids. J gave up 2 bases and V 2 bases, and 9 bases lay outside the gene matches. In nucleotides, the CDR3 is TGTGCCAGCAGTTACCCGAGTCTGGCGGGAGCCTACGAGCAGTACTTC. Amino acids: CASSYPSLAGAYEQYF.

The genes are TRBV4-2 and TRBJ1-6; 10 bases agree with TRBD1. This CDR3 has 15 residues. The germline V gene encodes CDR1 LGHNA and CDR2 YNFKEQ. V lost 4 bases and J lost 8; bases outside the gene matches: 5. The CDR3 sequence: CASSRTTGGDSPLHF. In nucleotides, the CDR3 is TGTGCCAGCAGCCGGACGACAGGGGGCGATTCACCCCTCCACTTT.